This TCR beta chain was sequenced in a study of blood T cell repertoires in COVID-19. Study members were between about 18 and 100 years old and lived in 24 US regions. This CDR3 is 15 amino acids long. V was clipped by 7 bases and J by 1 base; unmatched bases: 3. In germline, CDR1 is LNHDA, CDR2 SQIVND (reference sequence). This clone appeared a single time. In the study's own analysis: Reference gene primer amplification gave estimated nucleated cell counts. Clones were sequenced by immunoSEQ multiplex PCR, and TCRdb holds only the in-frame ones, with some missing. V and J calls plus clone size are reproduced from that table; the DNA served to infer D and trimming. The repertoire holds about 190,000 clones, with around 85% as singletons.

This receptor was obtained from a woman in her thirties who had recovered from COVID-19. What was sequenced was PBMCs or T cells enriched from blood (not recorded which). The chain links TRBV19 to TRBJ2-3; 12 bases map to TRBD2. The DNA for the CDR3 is TGTGCCAGTACCAGACTAGCGGGGGGCACAGATACGCAGTATTTT. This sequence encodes CASTRLAGGTDTQYF.